A single sample is the source of the 13 T cell receptor beta chains below, sequenced in a study of T cell repertoires in cytomegalovirus infection. TCRdb re-analysed the reads in MiXCR, keeping a single row per CDR3 protein. Of about 360,000 distinct CDR3 sequences in the sample, about 35% were seen once. The antigens for these receptors are not known. Source: cultured PBMCs, taken from culture after CMV antigen stimulation. All receptors derive from a human donor in good health (CMV status not recorded). Some clones in this sample may be carry-over from other donors' samples.

The chain recombines TRBV19 with TRBJ2-1; 8 bases match TRBD2. The CDR3 spans 12 residues. Trimming removed 5 bases from V and 12 bases from J; junction bases left unmatched: 6. Germline CDR1 LNHDA, CDR2 SQIVND (reference sequence). The CDR3 nucleotides are TGTGCCAGTAGTGAACGGGAGGGCCTGCAGTTCTTC. Amino acid sequence: CASSEREGLQFF.

The chain couples TRBV29-1 to TRBJ2-1; 9 positions agree with TRBD2. The length of the CDR3 is 15 residues. The germline gives CDR1 SQVTM, CDR2 ANQGSEA. J gave up 7 bases and V 7 bases, and 14 bases lay outside the gene matches. The CDR3 coding sequence is TGCAGCGCCGGGACGACTAGCGGCTCCCTTAATGAGCAGTTCTTC. Translated, it gives CSAGTTSGSLNEQFF.

V and J are TRBV20-1 and TRBJ1-1, with 8 positions matching TRBD1. Trimming removed 6 bases from V and 5 bases from J; junction bases left unmatched: 23. Germline V gene lookup returns CDR1 DFQATT and CDR2 SNEGSKA (reference sequence). There are 18 residues in the CDR3. This chain's CDR3 is CSAPLPRQGPRQGTEAFF. The CDR3 DNA follows: TGCAGTGCCCCACTACCTCGACAGGGGCCGCGGCAGGGGACTGAAGCTTTCTTT.

A remark on this clonotype: A much larger clone differs from this one at a single base, so this may be a read error. The chain uses TRBV7-9 and TRBJ1-1; D call uncertain. In germline, CDR1 is SEHNR, CDR2 FQNEAQ (reference sequence). Trimming took off 5 bases at V and 4 bases at J, with 14 bases between the two ends. The CDR3 totals 14 residues. CDR3 amino acids: CASSPRRDGTEAFF. In DNA, the CDR3 is TGTGCCAGCAGCCCCCGTAGGGATGGCACTGAAGCTTTCTTT.

This chain links TRBV10-1 with TRBJ2-1, with a weak D call TRBD2 (6 bases). Trimming took 2 bases from V and 3 from J, leaving 17 bases between them. CDR3 length: 17 residues. CDR1 and CDR2 from the germline V gene are WNHNN and SYGVQD (reference sequence). CDR3 sequence: CASSEGLGGSLYNEQFF. The CDR3 bases are TGCGCCAGCAGTGAGGGACTCGGGGGAAGCCTCTACAATGAGCAGTTCTTC.

The chain employs TRBV6-2 or TRBV6-3 and TRBJ1-2; D unresolved. V gave up 7 bases and J gave up 3 bases, with 15 bases separating them. In germline, CDR1 is MNHEY, CDR2 SVGEGT. This CDR3 has 14 residues. CDR3 in amino acids: CASTEDGNDYGYTF. CDR3 DNA: TGTGCCAGCACCGAGGACGGGAATGACTATGGCTACACCTTC.

This clonotype was observed a few times. This rearrangement joins TRBV28 to TRBJ2-3, with 10 positions matching TRBD2. Trimming cost V 2 bases and J 3 bases; bases outside gene matches: 20. The germline gives CDR1 MDHEN, CDR2 SYDVKM. The CDR3 has 21 residues. This chain's CDR3 is CASSLPFEREGHLARTDTQYF. The CDR3 DNA reads as TGTGCCAGCAGTTTACCCTTCGAGCGGGAGGGCCACCTAGCTAGGACAGATACGCAGTATTTT. The whole variable domain, filled in from reference TRBV28 and TRBJ2-3, reads DVKVTQSSRYLVKRTGEKVFLECVQDMDHENMFWYRQDPGLGLRLIYFSYDVKMKEKGDIPEGYSVSREKKERFSLILESASTNQTSMYLCASSLPFEREGHLARTDTQYFGPGTRLTVL.

This clonotype was counted between two and nine times. The chain uses TRBV18 and TRBJ1-5; a possible D gene is TRBD1 (5 bases). V shed 4 bases and J shed 4 bases, with 11 bases lying between them. The V gene's germline CDR1 is KGHSH and CDR2 LQKENI. The length of the CDR3 is 14 residues. CDR3 region: CASSLGTRNQPQHF. CDR3 DNA: TGTGCCAGCTCACTCGGGACGAGGAATCAGCCCCAGCATTTT.

J is TRBJ1-2 and V is TRBV11-3; D uncertain. This CDR3 is 12 amino acids long. The V and J ends lost 5 bases and 8 bases respectively, with 12 bases between them. Germline loops: CDR1 SGHNT, CDR2 YENEEA. Here the CDR3 reads CASSPNGEGYTF. DNA for the CDR3: TGTGCCAGCAGCCCTAACGGGGAAGGCTACACCTTC.

There are many counts of this clonotype. This rearrangement joins TRBV7-2 to TRBJ2-1, with TRBD2 matching over 10 bases. Looked up from germline, CDR1 is SGHTA and CDR2 is FQGNSA. The junction had 6 bases not matched to a gene; V was cut back by 3 bases and J by 7 bases. The length of the CDR3 is 15 residues. The CDR3 is CASSLLAGDLNEQFF. CDR3 bases: TGTGCCAGCAGCTTGCTAGCGGGAGATTTAAATGAGCAGTTCTTC. Variable domain in full (rest from reference TRBV7-2 and TRBJ2-1): GAGVSQSPSNKVTEKGKDVELRCDPISGHTALYWYRQSLGQGLEFLIYFQGNSAPDKSGLPSDRFSAERTGGSVSTLTIQRTQQEDSAVYLCASSLLAGDLNEQFFGPGTRLTVL.

This clonotype was counted between two and nine times. This sequence joins TRBV7-6 and TRBJ2-1, with a possible D match to TRBD2 (6 bases). The V end was cut by 2 bases, the J end by 7 bases, with 15 bases between. This CDR3 region has 15 residues. Looked up from germline, CDR1 is SGHVS and CDR2 is FNYEAQ. The CDR3 sequence is CASSLFTGVVNEQFF. The CDR3 DNA follows: TGTGCCAGCAGCTTATTCACGGGAGTGGTTAATGAGCAGTTCTTC.

The chain combines TRBV10-3 with TRBJ2-3; the D gene is possibly TRBD2 (6 bases). CDR3 length: 14 amino acids. V was cut by 8 bases and J by 2 bases, with 14 bases left in between. From germline, CDR1 is ENHRY and CDR2 SYGVKD. In nucleotides, the CDR3 is TGTGCCATCGGGGTTAGCGGATACACAGATACGCAGTATTTT. Its translation: CAIGVSGYTDTQYF.

This chain joins TRBV5-4 and TRBJ1-1; 10 bases are shared with TRBD1. Germline V gives CDR1 SGHNT, CDR2 YYREEE (reference sequence). The V and J ends lost 0 bases and 0 bases, in that order; junction bases with no gene match: 5. The length of the CDR3 is 17 residues. The CDR3 sequence is CASSLAGQGLMNTEAFF. CDR3 coding DNA: TGTGCCAGCAGCTTGGCGGGACAGGGGCTCATGAACACTGAAGCTTTCTTT.